This T cell receptor beta chain emerged from a study of T cells in localized non-small cell lung cancer (TCRdb year 2020). Regarding the study in general: The study analyzed T cell repertoires of approximately 240 early-stage NSCLC patients, comparing tumors and uninvolved tumor-adjacent lungs. The cohort was made up of some 240 treatment-naive NSCLC patients whose localized lung tumors had been resected. NSCLC patients had a mean age of around 61 years, and around 140 were male and about a hundred female.

At diagnosis, peripheral blood, uninvolved tumor-adjacent lung and tumor were collected and were preserved as a mix of fresh-frozen and FFPE material. For TCR repertoire profiling, the blood samples were analyzed as peripheral blood mononuclear cells. The immunoSEQ Assay was used to sequence TCR beta CDR3 regions from DNA. Regarding the original processing steps: To compute T cell density, TCR beta template counts were normalized to usable DNA, which was estimated by amplifying housekeeping genes. Richness was estimated with the preseqR package, extrapolating to 400,000 templates for PBMC samples and 120,000 templates for tissue samples. Clonality was defined as one minus Pielou's evenness. Differential abundance testing on productive amino-acid clonotypes, with a minimum total count of 5 and an alpha of 0.1, was used to identify tissue-enriched TCRs. The Jaccard Index and the Morisita Overlap Index were used to measure how much the repertoires overlapped between compartments. GLIPH grouped TCR beta CDR3s together with public tetramer-defined viral CDR3s, and a viral motif had to include at least three viral sequences and also show V-gene enrichment. TCRdb took over this immuneACCESS table, retaining in-frame rearrangements with V and J assigned. Such tables are incomplete; in checked studies, under half of the missing clones stem from an unresolved V gene, and the remainder is unexplained. V, J and clone size are taken as reported in that table, and D and trimming were inferred from the DNA itself. The sample includes fewer than 40,000 clones, with 75% to 90% observed a single time. The ten largest make up around 17% of the sample.

Overall study outcomes, separate from this receptor: Multi-region tumor sequencing was not performed, so intratumor heterogeneity could not be excluded. Because the study design was exploratory, TCR variables were selected using unadjusted p-values without false-discovery rate correction. Longer overall survival was associated with higher T cell density in blood, whereas shorter survival was associated with higher clonality in adjacent lung. Uninvolved tumor-adjacent lung showed the highest T cell clonality, higher than tumor, which suggests more focused antigenic responses in the adjacent lung. Of the top 100 tumor clones, a median of about 53 were detected in paired uninvolved adjacent lung; about 28 were also among that lung's top 100.

Looking up the germline V gene (reference sequence) yields CDR1 SGHNT and CDR2 YYREEE. After removal of 2 bases from V and 1 base from J, the junction retains 6 bases not matched to a gene. Inclusive of the bounding cysteine and phenylalanine, the CDR3 is 16 residues long. This entry keeps only the CDR3 DNA: 48 bases, framed from base 1. To note about this clone: The antigen it binds to is not known. The sample holds no much larger clone one base away, and base qualities are not on file.

The V and J segments used are TRBV5-4 and TRBJ1-2; TRBD1 lines up with 9 middle nucleotides. This sequence originates from a man between 40 and 70 years old with stage III lung adenocarcinoma. The sequencing used peripheral blood mononuclear cells, collected before any cancer treatment. The CDR3 loop reads CASSFKVGQGNYGYTF. The DNA is TGTGCCAGCAGCTTTAAAGTGGGACAGGGTAACTATGGCTACACCTTC.